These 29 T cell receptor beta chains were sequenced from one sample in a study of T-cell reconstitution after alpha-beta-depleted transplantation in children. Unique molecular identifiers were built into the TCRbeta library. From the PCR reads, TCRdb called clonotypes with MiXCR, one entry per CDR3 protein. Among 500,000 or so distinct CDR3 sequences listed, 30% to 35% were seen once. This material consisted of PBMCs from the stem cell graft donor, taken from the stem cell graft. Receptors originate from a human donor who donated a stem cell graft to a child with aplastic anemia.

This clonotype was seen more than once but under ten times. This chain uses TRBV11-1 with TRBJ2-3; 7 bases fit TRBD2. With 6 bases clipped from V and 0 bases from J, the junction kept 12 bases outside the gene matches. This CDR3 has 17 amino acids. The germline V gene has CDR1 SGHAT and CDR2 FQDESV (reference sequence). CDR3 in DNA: TGTGCCAGCAGGAAGGATCTAGGTAGCGGGAGCACAGATACGCAGTATTTT. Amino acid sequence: CASRKDLGSGSTDTQYF.

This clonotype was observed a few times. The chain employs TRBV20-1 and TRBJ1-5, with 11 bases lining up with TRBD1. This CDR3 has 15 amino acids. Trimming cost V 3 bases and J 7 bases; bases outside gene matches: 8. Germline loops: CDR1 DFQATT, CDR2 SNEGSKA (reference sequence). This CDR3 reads CSASRRTGGGQPQHF. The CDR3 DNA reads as TGCAGTGCTAGTAGGAGGACAGGGGGCGGACAGCCCCAGCATTTT.

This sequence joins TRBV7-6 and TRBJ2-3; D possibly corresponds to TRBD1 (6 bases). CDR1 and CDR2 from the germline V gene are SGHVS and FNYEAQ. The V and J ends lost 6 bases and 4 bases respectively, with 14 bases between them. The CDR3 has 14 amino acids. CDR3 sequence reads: CASSQGYGPDTQYF. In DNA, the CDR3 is TGTGCCAGCAGTCAGGGGTACGGCCCAGATACGCAGTATTTT.

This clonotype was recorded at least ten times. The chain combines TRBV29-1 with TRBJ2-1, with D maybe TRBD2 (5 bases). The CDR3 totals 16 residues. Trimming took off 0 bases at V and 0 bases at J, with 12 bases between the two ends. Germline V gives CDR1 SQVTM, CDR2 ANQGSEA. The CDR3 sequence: CSVEDGGPNSYNEQFF. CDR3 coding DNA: TGCAGCGTTGAAGATGGCGGGCCCAACTCCTACAATGAGCAGTTCTTC.

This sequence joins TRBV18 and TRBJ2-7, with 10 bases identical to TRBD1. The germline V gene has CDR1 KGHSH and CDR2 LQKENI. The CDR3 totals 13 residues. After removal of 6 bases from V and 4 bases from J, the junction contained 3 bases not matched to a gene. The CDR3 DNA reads TGTGCCAGCTCCGGACAGGGGGGATACGAGCAGTACGTC. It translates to CASSGQGGYEQYV.

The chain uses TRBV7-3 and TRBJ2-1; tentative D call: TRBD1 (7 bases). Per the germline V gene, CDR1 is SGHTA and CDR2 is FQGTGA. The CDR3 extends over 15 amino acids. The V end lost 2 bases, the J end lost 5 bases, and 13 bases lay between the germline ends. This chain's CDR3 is CASSLAGRGDNEQFF. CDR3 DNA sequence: TGTGCCAGCAGCTTAGCGGGCAGGGGGGACAATGAGCAGTTCTTC.

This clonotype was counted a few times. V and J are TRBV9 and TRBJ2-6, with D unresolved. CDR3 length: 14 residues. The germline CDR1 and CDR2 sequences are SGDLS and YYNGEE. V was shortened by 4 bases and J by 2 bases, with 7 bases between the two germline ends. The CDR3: CASSPQAGANVLTF. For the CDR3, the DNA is TGTGCCAGCAGCCCTCAGGCTGGGGCCAACGTCCTGACTTTC.

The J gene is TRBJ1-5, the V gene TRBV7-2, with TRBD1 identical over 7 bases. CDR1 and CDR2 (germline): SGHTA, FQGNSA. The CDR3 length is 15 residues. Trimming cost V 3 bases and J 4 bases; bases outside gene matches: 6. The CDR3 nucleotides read TGTGCCAGCAGCTTCTGGCAGGGGGGTAATCAGCCCCAGCATTTT. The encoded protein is CASSFWQGGNQPQHF.

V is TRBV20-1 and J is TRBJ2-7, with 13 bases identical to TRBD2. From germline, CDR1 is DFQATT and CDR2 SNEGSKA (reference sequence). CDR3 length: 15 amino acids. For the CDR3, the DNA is TGCGGAAATACTAGCGGGAGGGCCTATCTGAGAGAGCAGTACTTC. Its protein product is CGNTSGRAYLREQYF.

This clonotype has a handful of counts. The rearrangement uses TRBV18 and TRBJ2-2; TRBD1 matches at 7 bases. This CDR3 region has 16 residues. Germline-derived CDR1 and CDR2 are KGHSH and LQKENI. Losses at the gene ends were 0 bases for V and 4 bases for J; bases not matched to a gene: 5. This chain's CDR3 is CASSPPNRGATGELFF. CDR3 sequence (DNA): TGTGCCAGCTCACCACCGAACAGGGGCGCCACCGGGGAGCTGTTTTTT.

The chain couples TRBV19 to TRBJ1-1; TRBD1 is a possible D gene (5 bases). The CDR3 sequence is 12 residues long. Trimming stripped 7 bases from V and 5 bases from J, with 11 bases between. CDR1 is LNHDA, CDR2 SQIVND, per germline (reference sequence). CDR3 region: CASTPEGTEAFF. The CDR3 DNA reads TGTGCCAGTACCCCAGAGGGGACTGAAGCTTTCTTT.

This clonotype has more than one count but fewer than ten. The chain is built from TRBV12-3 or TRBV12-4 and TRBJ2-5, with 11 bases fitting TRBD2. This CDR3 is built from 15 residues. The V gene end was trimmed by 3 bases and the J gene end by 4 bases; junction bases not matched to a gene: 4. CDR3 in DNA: TGTGCCAGCAGTTTCGGGCTAGCGGGAGGAGAGACCCAGTACTTC. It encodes CASSFGLAGGETQYF.

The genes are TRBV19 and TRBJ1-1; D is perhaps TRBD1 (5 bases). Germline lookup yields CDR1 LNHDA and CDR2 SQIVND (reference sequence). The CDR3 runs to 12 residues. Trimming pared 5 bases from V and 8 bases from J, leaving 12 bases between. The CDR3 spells CASSHQGAEAFF. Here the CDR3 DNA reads TGTGCCAGTAGTCACCAAGGGGCAGAAGCTTTCTTT.

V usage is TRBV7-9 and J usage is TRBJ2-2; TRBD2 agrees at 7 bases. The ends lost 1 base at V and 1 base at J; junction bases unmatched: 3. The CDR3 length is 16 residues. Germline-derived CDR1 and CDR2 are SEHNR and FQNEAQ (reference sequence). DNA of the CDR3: TGTGCCAGCAGCTTAGTGGCTAGCGGGAACACCGGGGAGCTGTTTTTT. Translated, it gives CASSLVASGNTGELFF.

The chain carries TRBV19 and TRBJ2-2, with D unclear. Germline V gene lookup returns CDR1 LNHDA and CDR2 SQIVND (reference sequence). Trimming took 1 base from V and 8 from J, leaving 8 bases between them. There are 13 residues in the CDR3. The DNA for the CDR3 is TGTGCCAGTAGTATAGGTAGTCCTGGGGAGCTGTTTTTT. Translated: CASSIGSPGELFF.

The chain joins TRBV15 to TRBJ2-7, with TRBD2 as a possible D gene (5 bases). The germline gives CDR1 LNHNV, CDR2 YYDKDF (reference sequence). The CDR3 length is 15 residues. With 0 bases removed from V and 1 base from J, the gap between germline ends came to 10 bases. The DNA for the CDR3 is TGTGCCACCAGCAGAGATGGAGGTAGTTCCTACGAGCAGTACGTC. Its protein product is CATSRDGGSSYEQYV.

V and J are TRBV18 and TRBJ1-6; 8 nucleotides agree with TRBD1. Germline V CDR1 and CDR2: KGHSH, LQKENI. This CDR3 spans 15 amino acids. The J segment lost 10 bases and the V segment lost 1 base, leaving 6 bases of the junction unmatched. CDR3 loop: CASSPRTGSGSPLHF. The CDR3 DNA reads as TGTGCCAGCTCACCACGGACAGGGTCTGGGTCACCCCTCCACTTT.

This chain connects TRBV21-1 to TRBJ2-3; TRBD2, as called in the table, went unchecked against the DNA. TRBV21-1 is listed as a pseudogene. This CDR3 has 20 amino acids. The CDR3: CASSETFRLGREAFTDTQYF. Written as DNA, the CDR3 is TGTGCCAGCAGCGAAACATTCAGACTAGGGCGGGAGGCTTTCACAGATACGCAGTATTTT.

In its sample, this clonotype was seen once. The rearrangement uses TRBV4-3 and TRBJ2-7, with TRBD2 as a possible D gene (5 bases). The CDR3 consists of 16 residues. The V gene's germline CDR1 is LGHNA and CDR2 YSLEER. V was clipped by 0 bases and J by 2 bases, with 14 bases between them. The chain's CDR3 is CASSQDNEGVAYEQYF. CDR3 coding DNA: TGCGCCAGCAGCCAAGATAACGAGGGAGTAGCCTACGAGCAGTACTTC.

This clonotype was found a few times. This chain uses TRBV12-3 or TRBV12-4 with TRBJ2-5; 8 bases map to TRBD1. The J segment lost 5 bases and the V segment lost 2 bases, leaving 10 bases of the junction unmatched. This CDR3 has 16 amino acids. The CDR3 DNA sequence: TGTGCCAGCAGTTTATCATGGACAGGGAAAACGGAGACCCAGTACTTC. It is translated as CASSLSWTGKTETQYF.

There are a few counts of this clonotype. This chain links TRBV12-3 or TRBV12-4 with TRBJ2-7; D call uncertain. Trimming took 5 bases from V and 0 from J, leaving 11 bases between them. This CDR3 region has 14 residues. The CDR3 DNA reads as TGTGCCAGCAGTGTGTTAAGGAGCTCCTACGAGCAGTACTTC. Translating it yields CASSVLRSSYEQYF.

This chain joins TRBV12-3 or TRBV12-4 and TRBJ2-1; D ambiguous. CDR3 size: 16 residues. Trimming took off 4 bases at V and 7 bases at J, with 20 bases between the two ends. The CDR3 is CASSSYQTTARNEQFF. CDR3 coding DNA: TGTGCCAGCAGTTCCTACCAAACGACGGCGCGAAATGAGCAGTTCTTC.

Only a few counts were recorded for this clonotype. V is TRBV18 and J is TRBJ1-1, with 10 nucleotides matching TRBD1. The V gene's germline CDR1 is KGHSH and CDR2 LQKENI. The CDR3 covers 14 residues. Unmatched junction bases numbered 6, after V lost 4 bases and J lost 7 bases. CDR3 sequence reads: CASSLGQGMGEAFF. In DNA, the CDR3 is TGTGCCAGCTCACTGGGACAGGGGATGGGTGAAGCTTTCTTT.

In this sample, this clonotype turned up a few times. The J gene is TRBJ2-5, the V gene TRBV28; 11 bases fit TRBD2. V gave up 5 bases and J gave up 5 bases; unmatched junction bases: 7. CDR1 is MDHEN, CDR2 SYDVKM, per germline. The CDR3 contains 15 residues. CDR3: CASSIAGGPIETQYF. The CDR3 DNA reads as TGTGCCAGCAGTATAGCGGGAGGGCCGATTGAGACCCAGTACTTC.

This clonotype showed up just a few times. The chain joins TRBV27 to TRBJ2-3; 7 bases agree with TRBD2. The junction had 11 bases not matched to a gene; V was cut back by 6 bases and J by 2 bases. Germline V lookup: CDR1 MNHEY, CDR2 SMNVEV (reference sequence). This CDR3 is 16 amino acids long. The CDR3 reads CASSLTSDINTDTQYF. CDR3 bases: TGTGCCAGCAGCCTCACTAGCGATATTAACACAGATACGCAGTATTTT.

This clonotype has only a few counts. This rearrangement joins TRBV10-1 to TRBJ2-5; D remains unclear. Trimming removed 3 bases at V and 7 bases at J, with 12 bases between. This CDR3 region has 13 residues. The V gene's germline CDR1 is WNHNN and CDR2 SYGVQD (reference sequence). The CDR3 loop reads CASSDELRGTQYF. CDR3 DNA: TGCGCCAGCAGTGACGAACTGCGTGGGACCCAGTACTTC.

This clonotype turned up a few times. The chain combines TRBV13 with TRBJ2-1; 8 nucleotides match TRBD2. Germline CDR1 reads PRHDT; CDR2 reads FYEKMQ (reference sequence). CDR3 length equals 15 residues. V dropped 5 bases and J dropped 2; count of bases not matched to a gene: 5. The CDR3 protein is CASSSGGGTYNEQFF. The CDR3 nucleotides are TGTGCCAGCAGCAGCGGGGGCGGCACCTACAATGAGCAGTTCTTC.

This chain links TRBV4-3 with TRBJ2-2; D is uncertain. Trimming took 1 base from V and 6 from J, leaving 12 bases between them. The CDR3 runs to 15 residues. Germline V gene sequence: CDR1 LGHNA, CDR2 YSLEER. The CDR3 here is CASSQGGVVAGELFF. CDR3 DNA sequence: TGCGCCAGCAGCCAAGGTGGGGTCGTGGCCGGGGAGCTGTTTTTT.

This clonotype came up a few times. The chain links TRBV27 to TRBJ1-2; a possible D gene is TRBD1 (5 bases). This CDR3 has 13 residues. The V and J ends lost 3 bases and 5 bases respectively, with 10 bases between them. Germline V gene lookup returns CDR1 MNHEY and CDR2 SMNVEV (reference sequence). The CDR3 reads CASSFDRGYGYTF. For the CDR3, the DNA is TGTGCCAGCAGTTTTGACAGAGGATATGGCTACACCTTC.